A single sample is the source of the 6 T cell receptor beta chains below, sequenced in a study of shared T cell receptors in the human thymus. Sequenced by immunoSEQ multiplex PCR; TCRdb stores in-frame clones only, minus some. The sample carries about 400,000 clones, approximately 95% recorded once. The material sequenced was thymocytes. All receptors come from a human donor.

The genes are TRBV27 and TRBJ2-1; tentative D call: TRBD1 (6 bases). The CDR3 covers 15 residues. Germline lookup yields CDR1 MNHEY and CDR2 SMNVEV (reference sequence). V lost 0 bases and J lost 4, with 10 bases in between. CDR3 sequence (DNA): TGTGCCAGCAGTTTATCTGTAGGACAGTACAATGAGCAGTTCTTC. Protein product: CASSLSVGQYNEQFF.

The CDR3 DNA reads TGCGCCAGCAGCTTGGAACGCCTCTCCTACGAGCAGTACTTC. Translated: CASSLERLSYEQYF. The V call is TRBV5-1, the J call TRBJ2-7; D call uncertain. The CDR3 has 14 amino acids. Germline assignment: CDR1 SGHRS and CDR2 YFSETQ. The V end lost 0 bases, the J end lost 0 bases, and 7 bases lay between the germline ends.

V gene TRBV4-3 combines with J gene TRBJ1-4; weak D call: TRBD1 (6 bases). Trimming pared 7 bases from V and 8 bases from J, leaving 14 bases between. This CDR3 comprises 13 residues. Germline CDR1 LGHNA, CDR2 YSLEER. CDR3 loop: CASNYRAGEKLFF. Here the CDR3 DNA reads TGCGCCAGCAACTACAGGGCCGGGGAAAAACTGTTTTTT.

The chain employs TRBV5-5 and TRBJ2-7; 9 bases are a match to TRBD2. Unmatched junction bases numbered 14, after V lost 0 bases and J lost 4 bases. CDR3 length equals 18 residues. Per germline, CDR1 SGHKS and CDR2 YYEKEE (reference sequence). The CDR3 region is CASSLARSPGTSSYEQYF. The DNA for the CDR3 is TGTGCCAGCAGCTTGGCCAGATCCCCCGGGACTAGCAGTTACGAGCAGTACTTC.

The chain links TRBV5-3 to TRBJ2-1; D not certain. TRBV5-3 is labeled an ORF, and its function is uncertain. The V end was cut by 4 bases, the J end by 9 bases, with 17 bases between. The CDR3 is 14 amino acids. CDR3 nucleotide sequence: TGTGCCAGAAGCCACCCGGGCCCCTCAACTGAGCAGTTCTTC. Translation gives CARSHPGPSTEQFF.

The chain carries TRBV5-6 and TRBJ1-4, with D possibly being TRBD1 (5 bases). Germline values: CDR1 SGHDT, CDR2 YYEEEE. The CDR3 has 13 amino acids. Trimming pared 4 bases from V and 9 bases from J, leaving 13 bases between. CDR3 bases: TGTGCCAGCAGCCAACGGGACGGTCAAAAACTGTTTTTT. This translates into CASSQRDGQKLFF.